Shown below are 6 T cell receptor beta chains from a single sample sequenced in a study of T-cell reconstitution after alpha-beta-depleted transplantation in children. These receptors are not linked to any known antigen. Using unique molecular identifiers, the investigators prepared the TCRbeta library. TCRdb passed the PCR reads through MiXCR, listing each CDR3 protein once. The sample lists about 300,000 distinct CDR3 sequences; over 7.5% were seen once. Study outcomes and limitations: A year post-transplant, T-cell counts and diversity derived mostly from newly produced T cells.

The sample was peripheral blood, taken 360 days after TCRalphabeta/CD19-depleted stem cell transplant. The source is a female patient aged 2-9 years who had a stem cell transplant for Fanconi anemia, so the T cells may come from the graft donor.

This clonotype was recorded many times. This rearrangement joins TRBV4-1 to TRBJ2-6; D not resolved. Trimming pared 3 bases from V and 9 bases from J, leaving 12 bases between. The CDR3 loop spans 14 amino acids. Germline assignment: CDR1 MGHRA and CDR2 YSYEKL. CDR3: CASSQTYLGNVLTF. Written as DNA, the CDR3 is TGCGCCAGCAGCCAGACTTATCTAGGCAACGTCCTGACTTTC.

The table lists this clonotype with many counts. The chain recombines TRBV7-2 with TRBJ2-5; TRBD2 agrees at 13 bases. Germline CDR1 reads SGHTA; CDR2 reads FQGNSA. After removal of 5 bases from V and 5 bases from J, the junction contained 2 bases not matched to a gene. The CDR3 is 14 residues long. The CDR3 DNA reads as TGTGCCAGCAGCATACTAGCGGGAGGGGAGACCCAGTACTTC. It translates to CASSILAGGETQYF.

This clonotype was picked up a small number of times. V is TRBV27 and J is TRBJ2-7, with 10 positions matching TRBD1. CDR3 length: 15 residues. V dropped 3 bases and J dropped 3; count of bases not matched to a gene: 5. The germline gives CDR1 MNHEY, CDR2 SMNVEV (reference sequence). CDR3 loop: CASSLTGGLFYEQYF. DNA for the CDR3: TGTGCCAGCAGTTTGACAGGGGGCCTATTCTACGAGCAGTACTTC.

Many counts were recorded for this clonotype. The chain couples TRBV28 to TRBJ2-2, with D hard to call. The V end was cut by 5 bases, the J end by 6 bases, with 13 bases between. The V gene's germline CDR1 is MDHEN and CDR2 SYDVKM. The CDR3 is 14 amino acids. DNA of the CDR3: TGTGCCAGCAGTAGGAAGGGCGGAGCCGGGGAGCTGTTTTTT. It translates to CASSRKGGAGELFF.

The sample holds a few counts of this clonotype. The chain carries TRBV27 and TRBJ2-1; TRBD1 matches at 10 bases. V was clipped by 6 bases and J by 7 bases; unmatched bases: 9. The CDR3 extends over 15 amino acids. Germline values: CDR1 MNHEY, CDR2 SMNVEV (reference sequence). The CDR3 nucleotides are TGTGCCAGCAGCTTGGGACAGGGGTTAAGGAATGAGCAGTTCTTC. Translation gives CASSLGQGLRNEQFF.

This clonotype was detected many times. The chain combines TRBV4-1 with TRBJ2-1; D could derive from TRBD1 or TRBD2 (5 bases each). Germline V gene sequence: CDR1 MGHRA, CDR2 YSYEKL. The CDR3 is made up of 14 amino acids. V lost 0 bases to trimming and J lost 7 bases, with 10 bases between them. The CDR3 loop is CASSQDGAANEQFF. CDR3 coding DNA: TGCGCCAGCAGCCAAGACGGGGCCGCAAATGAGCAGTTCTTC.